A single sample is the source of the 26 T cell receptor beta chains below, sequenced in a study of control samples from healthy donors and cancer patients. Repertoires were generated with immunoSEQ multiplex PCR, while TCRdb's copy carries only in-frame clones and drops some. The data show some 99,000 clones, 90% seen once. Sequencing used blood. These receptor sequences come from a human donor in good health. The donor label of this sample is uncertain.

The rearrangement uses TRBV18 and TRBJ1-2; perhaps TRBD1 as D (5 bases). Germline V gene sequence: CDR1 KGHSH, CDR2 LQKENI. CDR3 length: 15 amino acids. V was pared by 2 bases and J by 1 base, with 11 bases between. In nucleotides, the CDR3 is TGTGCCAGCTCACCAGACAGCGTTCTTAACTATGGCTACACCTTC. This translates into CASSPDSVLNYGYTF.

The chain uses TRBV5-6 and TRBJ2-3, with TRBD2 matching 11 bases. Germline V gives CDR1 SGHDT, CDR2 YYEEEE. The CDR3 runs 16 residues. Germline trimming cut 4 bases from V and 4 bases from J; bases unmatched to any gene: 8. CDR3 region: CASSASTSGAPDTQYF. CDR3 bases: TGTGCCAGCAGCGCCTCGACTAGCGGGGCCCCAGATACGCAGTATTTT.

The chain joins TRBV28 to TRBJ2-7; D not certain. V was cut by 4 bases and J by 2 bases, with 9 bases left in between. CDR1 and CDR2 (germline): MDHEN, SYDVKM. CDR3 size: 13 residues. CDR3 sequence: CASSSYGAYEQYF. The CDR3 bases are TGTGCCAGCAGTTCGTACGGAGCCTACGAGCAGTACTTC.

This sequence joins TRBV6-2 or TRBV6-3 and TRBJ1-1; 7 nucleotides align to TRBD1. The CDR3 is 12 amino acids. Unmatched junction bases numbered 6, after V lost 6 bases and J lost 8 bases. Per the germline V gene, CDR1 is MNHEY and CDR2 is SVGEGT. CDR3 bases: TGTGCCAGCAGCCCAGGACAGGCAGAAGCTTTCTTT. This gives the protein CASSPGQAEAFF.

The J gene is TRBJ1-1, the V gene TRBV5-6; D is unclear. V lost 0 bases, J lost 2 bases, and 11 bases lay in between. CDR3 size: 15 residues. CDR1 and CDR2 from the germline V gene are SGHDT and YYEEEE. The CDR3 DNA follows: TGTGCCAGCAGCTTGGGAGGTTTGGAAAACACTGAAGCTTTCTTT. Residues: CASSLGGLENTEAFF.

J is TRBJ1-2 and V is TRBV30; TRBD1 is a possible D gene (6 bases). Looked up from germline, CDR1 is GTSNPN and CDR2 is SVGIG (reference sequence). The ends were cut back, 7 bases at V and 0 bases at J, with 12 bases in the middle. The CDR3 contains 13 residues. CDR3 sequence: CAFDRLSNYGYTF. The CDR3 DNA sequence: TGTGCCTTTGACAGGCTGTCTAACTATGGCTACACCTTC.

This clone was seen only once. The gene calls are TRBV14 and TRBJ2-2, with 10 positions matching TRBD2. The CDR3 is made up of 16 amino acids. Per germline, CDR1 SGHDN and CDR2 FVKESK. The V segment lost 2 bases and the J segment 4 bases; nucleotides outside the gene matches: 4. CDR3 nucleotides: TGTGCCAGCAGCCAAAGGGGACTAGCGAGCACCGGGGAGCTGTTTTTT. It encodes CASSQRGLASTGELFF.

V usage is TRBV5-6 and J usage is TRBJ1-1, with TRBD1 matching over 7 bases. V shed 4 bases and J 6 bases; nucleotides not matched to a gene: 9. Looked up from germline, CDR1 is SGHDT and CDR2 is YYEEEE. The CDR3 covers 14 residues. DNA of the CDR3: TGTGCCAGCAGCCCGATCACAGGGGAGCCTGAAGCTTTCTTT. This codes for CASSPITGEPEAFF.

DNA of the CDR3: TGTGCCAGCAGCTTTTTTGGACAGACCCAAGAGACCCAGTACTTC. This encodes CASSFFGQTQETQYF. The genes are TRBV7-9 and TRBJ2-5, with TRBD1 as a possible D gene (6 bases). Germline V lookup: CDR1 SEHNR, CDR2 FQNEAQ (reference sequence). Trimming pared 3 bases from V and 1 base from J, leaving 12 bases between. The CDR3 consists of 15 residues.

The V gene is TRBV6-5, the J gene TRBJ1-1; D remains ambiguous. V gave up 4 bases and J gave up 10 bases, with 13 bases separating them. The CDR3 has 12 residues. Germline V gene sequence: CDR1 MNHEY, CDR2 SVGAGI. The CDR3 region is CASSSSYGVAFF. In nucleotides, the CDR3 is TGTGCCAGCAGTTCGTCCTACGGTGTAGCTTTCTTT.

To note about this clone: At one boundary the junction diverges from the germline segment, which might be a read error. This rearrangement joins TRBV5-6 to TRBJ2-7; tentative D call: TRBD2 (5 bases). This CDR3 spans 15 amino acids. CDR1 and CDR2 (germline): SGHDT, YYEEEE. DNA for the CDR3: TGTGCCAGCAGCTTGACAACGCTAGCCTCCCACGAGCAGTACTTC. This encodes CASSLTTLASHEQYF.

This clone was seen just once. The chain joins TRBV10-3 to TRBJ1-2, with TRBD1 matching 9 bases. V lost 6 bases to trimming and J lost 7 bases; unmatched junction nucleotides: 9. CDR1 and CDR2 (germline): ENHRY, SYGVKD. This CDR3 region has 14 residues. The CDR3 nucleotides are TGTGCCATCAGCACTACAGGGGGCGGGAGTGGCTACACCTTC. It yields the protein CAISTTGGGSGYTF.

The CDR3 nucleotides are TGTGCCAGCAGCTTACAGGGGAATAATTCACCCCTCCACTTT. Its protein product is CASSLQGNNSPLHF. J is TRBJ1-6 and V is TRBV7-2; weak D call: TRBD1 (6 bases). Germline V gene lookup returns CDR1 SGHTA and CDR2 FQGNSA. V was shortened by 2 bases and J by 5 bases, with 7 bases between the two germline ends. The CDR3 extends over 14 amino acids. Combining the CDR3 with reference TRBV7-2 and TRBJ1-6 gives the whole variable domain GAGVSQSPSNKVTEKGKDVELRCDPISGHTALYWYRQSLGQGLEFLIYFQGNSAPDKSGLPSDRFSAERTGGSVSTLTIQRTQQEDSAVYLCASSLQGNNSPLHFGNGTRLTVT.

The V call is TRBV19, the J call TRBJ1-2; D is ambiguous. Trimming pared 4 bases from V and 2 bases from J, leaving 14 bases between. This CDR3 is 15 amino acids long. Germline V gene sequence: CDR1 LNHDA, CDR2 SQIVND (reference sequence). For the CDR3, the DNA is TGTGCCAGTAGTACCCTATCTACAAGGAACTATGGCTACACCTTC. Its translation is CASSTLSTRNYGYTF.

The V gene is TRBV7-2, the J gene TRBJ1-2; D is undetermined. Trimming removed 0 bases at V and 2 bases at J, with 4 bases between. The CDR3 sequence is 13 residues long. Germline V gene data show CDR1 as SGHTA and CDR2 as FQGNSA. This chain's CDR3 is CASSLAGNYGYTF. The CDR3 region has the DNA TGTGCCAGCAGCTTAGCAGGGAACTATGGCTACACCTTC. The full variable domain, rest sourced from reference TRBV7-2 and TRBJ1-2, is GAGVSQSPSNKVTEKGKDVELRCDPISGHTALYWYRQSLGQGLEFLIYFQGNSAPDKSGLPSDRFSAERTGGSVSTLTIQRTQQEDSAVYLCASSLAGNYGYTFGSGTRLTVV.

The rearrangement links TRBV20-1 to TRBJ1-2, with D possibly TRBD1 on 6 matching bases. V was pared by 2 bases and J by 8 bases, with 9 bases between. From germline, CDR1 is DFQATT and CDR2 SNEGSKA (reference sequence). CDR3 length: 11 residues. The DNA of the CDR3 is TGCAGTGCTAGACGACAGGCGGGCTACACCTTC. Translating it yields CSARRQAGYTF.

The chain is built from TRBV19 and TRBJ1-3; D is undetermined. The CDR3 covers 15 residues. Trimming stripped 3 bases from V and 0 bases from J, with 9 bases between. Germline values: CDR1 LNHDA, CDR2 SQIVND (reference sequence). The CDR3 DNA sequence: TGTGCCAGTAGTATTACATCGGGCTCTGGAAACACCATATATTTT. Translating gives CASSITSGSGNTIYF. The full variable domain, with the rest looked up from reference TRBV19 and TRBJ1-3, is DGGITQSPKYLFRKEGQNVTLSCEQNLNHDAMYWYRQDPGQGLRLIYYSQIVNDFQKGDIAEGYSVSREKKESFPLTVTSAQKNPTAFYLCASSITSGSGNTIYFGEGSWLTVV.

J is TRBJ2-4 and V is TRBV5-1, with 7 bases aligning to TRBD2. V gave up 1 base and J gave up 3 bases; unmatched junction bases: 1. Germline CDR1 and CDR2: SGHRS and YFSETQ. The CDR3 spans 14 residues. DNA of the CDR3: TGCGCCAGCAGCTTGAGGGAGGGCAAAAACATTCAGTACTTC. It codes for CASSLREGKNIQYF.

This chain uses TRBV15 with TRBJ1-1, with TRBD1 as a possible D gene (5 bases). This CDR3 region has 15 residues. Deletions cut 0 bases from V and 5 bases from J, with 13 bases between. In germline, CDR1 is LNHNV, CDR2 YYDKDF (reference sequence). The CDR3 protein is CATSRDGSGGTEAFF. For the CDR3, the DNA is TGTGCCACCAGCAGAGATGGTTCTGGGGGGACTGAAGCTTTCTTT. Together with reference TRBV15 and TRBJ1-1, the CDR3 gives the full variable domain: DAMVIQNPRYQVTQFGKPVTLSCSQTLNHNVMYWYQQKSSQAPKLLFHYYDKDFNNEADTPDNFQSRRPNTSFCFLDIRSPGLGDTAMYLCATSRDGSGGTEAFFGQGTRLTVV.

The chain is built from TRBV12-3 or TRBV12-4 and TRBJ2-7; D remains ambiguous. Trimming shortened V by 6 bases and J by 6 bases, and 12 bases separated the two germline ends. This CDR3 has 12 amino acids. CDR3 nucleotide sequence: TGTGCCAGCAGGGGGATTTCGAGCGAGCAGTACTTC. Residues: CASRGISSEQYF.

The chain uses TRBV7-8 and TRBJ1-4, with D perhaps matching TRBD1 (5 bases). Germline assignment: CDR1 SGHVS and CDR2 FQNEAQ. The ends were cut back, 6 bases at V and 4 bases at J, with 9 bases in the middle. This CDR3 has 13 residues. CDR3 DNA sequence: TGTGCCAGCAGGGAGGGGCTTAATGAAAAACTGTTTTTT. This encodes CASREGLNEKLFF.

The J gene is TRBJ1-5, the V gene TRBV21-1. TRBV21-1 is noted as a pseudogene. The length of the CDR3 is 13 residues. CDR3 amino acids: CASSKGRGWPQHF. CDR3 sequence (DNA): TGTGCCAGCAGCAAAGGGAGGGGTTGGCCCCAGCATTTT.

This chain joins TRBV9 and TRBJ2-2, with unresolved D. The V end was cut by 1 base, the J end by 3 bases, with 1 base between. CDR1 is SGDLS, CDR2 YYNGEE, per germline. This CDR3 contains 12 residues. The CDR3 DNA is TGTGCCAGCAGCGTATACACCGGGGAGCTGTTTTTT. Translating it yields CASSVYTGELFF.

On this clone itself: Its ends do not fully match the called genes, so a read error is possible. Other nucleotide sequences in the sample specify the same CDR3. V is TRBV2 and J is TRBJ2-2, with TRBD1 as a possible D gene (6 bases). The germline V gene has CDR1 SNHLY and CDR2 FYNNEI. This CDR3 has 14 residues. CDR3 bases: TGTGCCAGCAGTCCTCGGACAGTAACCGGGGAGCTGTTCTTT. It is translated as CASSPRTVTGELFF.

V usage is TRBV10-3 and J usage is TRBJ1-2, with D maybe TRBD1 (5 bases). In germline, CDR1 is ENHRY, CDR2 SYGVKD. Trimming cost V 3 bases and J 8 bases, with 10 bases left between them. The CDR3 runs 12 residues. This chain's CDR3 is CAISERGWGYTF. For the CDR3, the DNA is TGTGCCATCAGTGAAAGGGGATGGGGCTACACCTTC.

This chain uses TRBV6-5 with TRBJ2-3; D not certain. The germline V and J ends were trimmed by 6 bases and 6 bases, with 13 bases remaining between them. Germline V gene data show CDR1 as MNHEY and CDR2 as SVGAGI. This CDR3 contains 13 residues. The CDR3 bases are TGTGCCAGCAGCCGGACCTTGAGGGATACGCAGTATTTT. It codes for CASSRTLRDTQYF.